The source of this TCR beta chain is a study of cytomegalovirus exposure and HLA in healthy donors. The PCR used 60 Vbeta and 13 Jbeta primers. Using immunoSEQ multiplex PCR, the repertoire was profiled, and TCRdb retains in-frame clones only, with some absent. The sample lists around 160,000 clones; roughly 80% were seen once. The CDR3 loop spans 15 amino acids. Germline V gives CDR1 MNHNS, CDR2 SASEGT. Trimming took 7 bases from V and 2 from J, leaving 15 bases between them. This chain joins TRBV6-1 and TRBJ2-1; D is perhaps TRBD1 (6 bases). Specimen: PBMCs. This receptor was obtained from a human donor in good health. The CDR3 loop reads CASKLGHPTYNEQFF. The CDR3 bases are TGTGCCAGCAAACTGGGACACCCTACCTACAATGAGCAGTTCTTC.